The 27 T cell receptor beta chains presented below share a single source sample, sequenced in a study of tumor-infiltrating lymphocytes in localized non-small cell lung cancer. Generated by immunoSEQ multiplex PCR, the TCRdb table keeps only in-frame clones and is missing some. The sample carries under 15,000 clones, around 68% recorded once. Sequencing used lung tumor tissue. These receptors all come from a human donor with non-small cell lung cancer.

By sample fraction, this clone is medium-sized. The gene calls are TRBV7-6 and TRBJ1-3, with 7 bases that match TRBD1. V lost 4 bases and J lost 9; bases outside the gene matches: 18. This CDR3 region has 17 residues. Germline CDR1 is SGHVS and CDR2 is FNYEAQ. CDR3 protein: CASSSDFRTGPQRTIYF. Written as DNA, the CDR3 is TGTGCCAGCAGCTCCGACTTTCGGACAGGTCCCCAACGCACCATATATTTT.

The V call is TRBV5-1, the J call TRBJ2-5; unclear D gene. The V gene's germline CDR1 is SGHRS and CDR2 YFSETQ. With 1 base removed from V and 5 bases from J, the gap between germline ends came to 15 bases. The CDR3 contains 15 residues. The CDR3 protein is CASSLRAYKEETQYF. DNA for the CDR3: TGCGCCAGCAGCTTGAGGGCCTACAAGGAGGAGACCCAGTACTTC.

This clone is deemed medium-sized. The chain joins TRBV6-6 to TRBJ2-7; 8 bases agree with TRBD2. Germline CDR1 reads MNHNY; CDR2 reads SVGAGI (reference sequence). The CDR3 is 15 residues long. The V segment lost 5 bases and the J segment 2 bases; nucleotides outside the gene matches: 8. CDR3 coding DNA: TGTGCCAGCAGTGGCCGTGGACTAGCCGCCTACGAGCAGTACTTC. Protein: CASSGRGLAAYEQYF.

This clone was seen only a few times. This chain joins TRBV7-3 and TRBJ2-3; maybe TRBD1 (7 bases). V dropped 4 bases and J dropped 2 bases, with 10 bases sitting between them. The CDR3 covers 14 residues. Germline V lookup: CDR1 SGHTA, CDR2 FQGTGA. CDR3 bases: TGTGCCAGCAGCTCAGGGGGGATCACAGATACGCAGTATTTT. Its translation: CASSSGGITDTQYF.

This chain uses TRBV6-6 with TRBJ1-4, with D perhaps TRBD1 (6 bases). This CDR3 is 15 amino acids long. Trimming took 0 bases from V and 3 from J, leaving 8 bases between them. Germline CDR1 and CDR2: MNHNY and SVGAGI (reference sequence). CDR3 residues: CASSYSGAANEKLFF. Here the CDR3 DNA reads TGTGCCAGCAGTTACTCGGGGGCTGCTAATGAAAAACTGTTTTTT.

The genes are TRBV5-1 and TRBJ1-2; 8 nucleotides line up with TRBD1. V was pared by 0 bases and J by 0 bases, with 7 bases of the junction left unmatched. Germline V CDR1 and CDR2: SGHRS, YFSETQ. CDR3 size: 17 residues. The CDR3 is CASSLGQGISANYGYTF. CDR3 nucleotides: TGCGCCAGCAGCTTGGGACAGGGGATATCGGCTAACTATGGCTACACCTTC.

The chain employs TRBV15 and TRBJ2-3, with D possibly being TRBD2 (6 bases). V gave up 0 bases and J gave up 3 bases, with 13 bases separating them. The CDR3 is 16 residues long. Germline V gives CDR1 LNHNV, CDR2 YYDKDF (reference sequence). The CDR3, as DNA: TGTGCCACCAGCAGAGATTTACAGCGGGCAACAGATACGCAGTATTTT. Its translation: CATSRDLQRATDTQYF.

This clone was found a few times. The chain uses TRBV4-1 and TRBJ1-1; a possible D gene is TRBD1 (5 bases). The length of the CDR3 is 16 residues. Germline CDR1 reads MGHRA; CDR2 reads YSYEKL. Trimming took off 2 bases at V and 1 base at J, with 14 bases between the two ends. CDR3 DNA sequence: TGCGCCAGCAGCCAAAATTGGGGGGAGCCGAACACTGAAGCTTTCTTT. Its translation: CASSQNWGEPNTEAFF.

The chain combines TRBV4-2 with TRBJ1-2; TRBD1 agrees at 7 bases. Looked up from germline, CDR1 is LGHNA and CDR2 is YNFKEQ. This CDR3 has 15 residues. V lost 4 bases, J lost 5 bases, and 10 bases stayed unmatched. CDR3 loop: CASSPFQGEWYGYTF. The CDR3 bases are TGTGCCAGCAGCCCATTCCAGGGGGAATGGTATGGCTACACCTTC.

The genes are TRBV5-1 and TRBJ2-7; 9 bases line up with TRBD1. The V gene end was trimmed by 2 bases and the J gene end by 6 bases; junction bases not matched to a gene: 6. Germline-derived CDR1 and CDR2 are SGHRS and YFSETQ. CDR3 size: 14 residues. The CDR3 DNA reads TGCGCCAGCAGCTTCGGACAGGGGCCGTCCGAGCAGTACTTC. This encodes CASSFGQGPSEQYF.

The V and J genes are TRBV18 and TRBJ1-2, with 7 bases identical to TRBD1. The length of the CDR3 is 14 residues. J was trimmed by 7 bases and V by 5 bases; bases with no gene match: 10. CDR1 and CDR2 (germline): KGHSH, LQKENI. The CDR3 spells CASSSTGQTGGYTF. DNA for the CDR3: TGTGCCAGCTCATCCACGGGACAGACGGGTGGCTACACCTTC. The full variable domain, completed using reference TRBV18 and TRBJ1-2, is NAGVMQNPRHLVRRRGQEARLRCSPMKGHSHVYWYRQLPEEGLKFMVYLQKENIIDESGMPKERFSAEFPKEGPSILRIQQVVRGDSAAYFCASSSTGQTGGYTFGSGTRLTVV.

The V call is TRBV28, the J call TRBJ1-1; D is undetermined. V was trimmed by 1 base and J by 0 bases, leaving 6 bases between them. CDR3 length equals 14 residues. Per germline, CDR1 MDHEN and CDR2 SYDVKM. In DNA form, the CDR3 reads TGTGCCAGCAGTTTATTGCAGATGAACACTGAAGCTTTCTTT. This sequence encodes CASSLLQMNTEAFF.

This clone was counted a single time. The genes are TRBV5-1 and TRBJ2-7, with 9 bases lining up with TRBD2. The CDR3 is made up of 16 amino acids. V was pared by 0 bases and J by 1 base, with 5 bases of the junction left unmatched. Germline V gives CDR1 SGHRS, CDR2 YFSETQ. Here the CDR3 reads CASSLASSGRSYEQYF. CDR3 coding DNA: TGCGCCAGCAGCTTGGCCTCGAGCGGGAGGTCCTACGAGCAGTACTTC.

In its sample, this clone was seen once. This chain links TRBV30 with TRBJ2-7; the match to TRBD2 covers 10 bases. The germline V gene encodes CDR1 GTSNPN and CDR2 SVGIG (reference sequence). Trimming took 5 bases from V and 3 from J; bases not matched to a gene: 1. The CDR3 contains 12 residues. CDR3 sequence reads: CAWGLADYEQYF. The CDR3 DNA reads TGTGCCTGGGGACTAGCGGACTACGAGCAGTACTTC.

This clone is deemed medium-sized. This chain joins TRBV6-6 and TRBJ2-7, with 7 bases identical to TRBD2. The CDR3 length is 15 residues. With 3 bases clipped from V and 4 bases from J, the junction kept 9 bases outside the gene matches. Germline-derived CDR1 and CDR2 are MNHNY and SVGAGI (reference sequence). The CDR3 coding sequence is TGTGCCAGCAGTTATCTTATCGGGGGGACTTACGAGCAGTACTTC. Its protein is CASSYLIGGTYEQYF.

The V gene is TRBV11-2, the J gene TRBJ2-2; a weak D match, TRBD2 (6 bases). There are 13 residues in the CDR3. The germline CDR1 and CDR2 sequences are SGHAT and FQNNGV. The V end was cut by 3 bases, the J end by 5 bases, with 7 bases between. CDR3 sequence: CASSFGGTGELFF. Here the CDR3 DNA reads TGTGCCAGCAGCTTTGGGGGGACCGGGGAGCTGTTTTTT.

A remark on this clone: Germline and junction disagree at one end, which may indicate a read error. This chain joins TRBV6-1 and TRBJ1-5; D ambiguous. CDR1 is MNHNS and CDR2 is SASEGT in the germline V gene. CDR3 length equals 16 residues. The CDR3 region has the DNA TGTGCCATCAGTGAAGGGTTGGGTGGTGCCAATCAGCCCCAGCATTTT. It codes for CAISEGLGGANQPQHF.

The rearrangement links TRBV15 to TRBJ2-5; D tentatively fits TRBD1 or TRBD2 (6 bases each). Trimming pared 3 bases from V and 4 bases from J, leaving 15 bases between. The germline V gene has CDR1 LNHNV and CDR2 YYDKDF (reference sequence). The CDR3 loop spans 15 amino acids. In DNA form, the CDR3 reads TGTGCCACCAGCAGGGAGTCCCGGGGGCTAGAGACCCAGTACTTC. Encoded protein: CATSRESRGLETQYF.

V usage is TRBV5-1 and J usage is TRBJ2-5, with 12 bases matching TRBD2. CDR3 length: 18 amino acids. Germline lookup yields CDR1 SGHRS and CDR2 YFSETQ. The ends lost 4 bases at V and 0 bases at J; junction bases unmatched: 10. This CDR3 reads CASSQKLAGGQYQETQYF. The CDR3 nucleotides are TGCGCCAGCAGCCAAAAACTAGCGGGGGGTCAGTACCAAGAGACCCAGTACTTC.

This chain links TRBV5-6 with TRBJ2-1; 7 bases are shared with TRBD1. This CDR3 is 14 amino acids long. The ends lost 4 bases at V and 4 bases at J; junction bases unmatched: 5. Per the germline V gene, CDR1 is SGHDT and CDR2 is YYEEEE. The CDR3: CASSLGQLYNEQFF. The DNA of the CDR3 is TGTGCCAGCAGCCTGGGACAGCTTTACAATGAGCAGTTCTTC.

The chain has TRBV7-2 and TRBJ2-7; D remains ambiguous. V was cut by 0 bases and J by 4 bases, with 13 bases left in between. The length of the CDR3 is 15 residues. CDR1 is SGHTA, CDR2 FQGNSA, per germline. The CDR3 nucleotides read TGTGCCAGCAGCTTAGCGGGCAGGTCTTATTACGAGCAGTACTTC. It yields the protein CASSLAGRSYYEQYF.

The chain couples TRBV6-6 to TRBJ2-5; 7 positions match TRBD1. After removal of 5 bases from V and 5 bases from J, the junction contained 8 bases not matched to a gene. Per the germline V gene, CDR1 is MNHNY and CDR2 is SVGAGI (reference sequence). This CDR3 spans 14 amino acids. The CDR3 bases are TGTGCCAGCAGTCAAGACAGGGTTCTGGAGACCCAGTACTTC. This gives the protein CASSQDRVLETQYF.

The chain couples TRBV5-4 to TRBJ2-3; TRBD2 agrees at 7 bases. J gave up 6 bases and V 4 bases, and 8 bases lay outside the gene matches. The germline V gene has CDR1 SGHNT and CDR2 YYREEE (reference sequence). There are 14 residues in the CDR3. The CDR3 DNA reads TGTGCCAGCAGCGCGAGGGACTATGAGGATACGCAGTATTTT. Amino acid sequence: CASSARDYEDTQYF.

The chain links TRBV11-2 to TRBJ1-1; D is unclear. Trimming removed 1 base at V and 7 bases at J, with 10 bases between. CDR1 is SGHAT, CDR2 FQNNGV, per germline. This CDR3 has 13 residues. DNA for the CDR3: TGTGCCAGCAGCTTAGTTGAAGGGAGTGAAGCTTTCTTT. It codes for CASSLVEGSEAFF.

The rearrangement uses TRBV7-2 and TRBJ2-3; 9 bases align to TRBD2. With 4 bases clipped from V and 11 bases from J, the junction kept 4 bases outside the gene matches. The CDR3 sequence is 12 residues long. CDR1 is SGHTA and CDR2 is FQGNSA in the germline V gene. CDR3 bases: TGTGCCAGCAGCTCTATAGCGGGGGAGCAGTATTTT. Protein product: CASSSIAGEQYF.

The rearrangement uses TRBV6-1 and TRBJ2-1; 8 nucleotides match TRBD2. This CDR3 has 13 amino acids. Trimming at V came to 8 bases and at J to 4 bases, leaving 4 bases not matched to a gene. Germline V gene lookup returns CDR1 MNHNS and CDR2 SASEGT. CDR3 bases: TGTGCCAGCTCCCGCGGGAGGTACAATGAGCAGTTCTTC. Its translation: CASSRGRYNEQFF.

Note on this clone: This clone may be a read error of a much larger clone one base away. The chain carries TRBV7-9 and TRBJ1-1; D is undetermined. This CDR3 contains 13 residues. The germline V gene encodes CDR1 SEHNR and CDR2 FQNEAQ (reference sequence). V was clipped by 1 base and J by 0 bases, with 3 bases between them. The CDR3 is CASSLGMNTEAFF. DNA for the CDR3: TGTGCCAGCAGCTTAGGGATGAACACTGAAGCTTTCTTT.